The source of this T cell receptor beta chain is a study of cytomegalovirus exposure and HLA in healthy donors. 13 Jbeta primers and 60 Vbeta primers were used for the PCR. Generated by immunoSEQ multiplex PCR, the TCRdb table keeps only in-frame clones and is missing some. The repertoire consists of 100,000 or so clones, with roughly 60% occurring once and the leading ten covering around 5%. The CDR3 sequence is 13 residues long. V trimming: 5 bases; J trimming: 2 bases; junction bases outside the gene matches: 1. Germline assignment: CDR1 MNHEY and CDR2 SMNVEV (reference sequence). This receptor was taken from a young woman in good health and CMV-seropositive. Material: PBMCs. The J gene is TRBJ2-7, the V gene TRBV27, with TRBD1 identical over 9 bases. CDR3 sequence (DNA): TGTGCCAGCAGTCGACAGGGGGCCTACGAGCAGTACTTC. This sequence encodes CASSRQGAYEQYF.